This T cell receptor beta chain is drawn from a study of blood T cell repertoires in COVID-19. Trimming removed 6 bases from V and 4 bases from J, with 13 bases in between. From germline, CDR1 is LNHDA and CDR2 SQIVND (reference sequence). This CDR3 region has 14 residues. Assay used: immunoSEQ multiplex PCR; TCRdb lists only in-frame clones, some missing. There are about 200,000 clones in the sample; around 82% occur only once, and 9.5% to 15% lies in the top ten. Specimen: peripheral blood. The receptor's source is a human donor in a cohort sampled during active COVID-19. The chain has TRBV19 and TRBJ1-5; the D is unclear. The CDR3 DNA sequence: TGTGCCAGTAGCTGGCAGGCACAGAATCAGCCCCAGCATTTT. Translated: CASSWQAQNQPQHF.